The TCR beta chain described here comes from a study of early T cells in non-severe SARS-CoV-2 infection. As for the study in general: The authors sequenced bulk RNA from unsorted whole blood, leaving chains unpaired.

Whole-study findings and limits: VDJdb matching, biased toward anti-spike CD8 responses, missed private and CD4 specificities.

Unique molecular identifiers (one per individual cDNA molecule) were attached. TCRdb passed the 5' RACE reads through MiXCR, listing each CDR3 protein once. The data contain roughly 63,000 distinct CDR3 sequences, about 12% of them seen just once; the ten biggest clones take up 1.2%. This clonotype has just a few counts. Its antigen is unidentified. CDR1 and CDR2 from the germline V gene are SGHTA and FQGTGA. The CDR3 is 14 residues long. The ends were cut back, 4 bases at V and 2 bases at J, with 11 bases in the middle. The rearrangement joins TRBV7-3 to TRBJ2-5; tentative D call: TRBD1 (6 bases). The input for sequencing was whole blood, taken at baseline. This clonotype originated in an adult who was a healthcare worker with PCR-confirmed SARS-CoV-2 infection or an uninfected control (not recorded which). The donor label of this sample is uncertain. The CDR3 region is CASSSGQPQETQYF. As DNA, the CDR3 is TGTGCCAGCAGCTCTGGACAGCCGCAAGAGACCCAGTACTTC.